The subject of this entry is one T cell receptor beta chain. Its antigen is still unknown. V gave up 2 bases and J gave up 4 bases; unmatched junction bases: 8. Germline CDR1 reads SGHKS; CDR2 reads YYEKEE (reference sequence). The CDR3 consists of 15 residues. PCR primers comprised 60 Vbeta and 13 Jbeta primers. Data came from immunoSEQ multiplex PCR; TCRdb stores just in-frame clones and leaves some out. The sample includes roughly 150,000 clones, approximately 84% of them seen just once. This sample is part of a study of cytomegalovirus exposure and HLA in healthy donors. Study-wide results and limits: An analysis that was carried out later associated 15,000 to 20,000 TCR beta sequences with HLA alleles at 0.05 false discovery rate. In vitro assays verified that a few CMV-associated chains recognized CMV antigens specifically.

The receptor's source is a man aged 30-40 years in good health and CMV-seronegative. The sequenced sample consisted of PBMCs. V gene TRBV5-5 combines with J gene TRBJ2-7, with 8 bases matching TRBD2. The CDR3 region is CASSLTAGDLYEQYF. In DNA form, the CDR3 reads TGTGCCAGCAGCTTAACAGCGGGAGATCTGTACGAGCAGTACTTC.